This T cell receptor (beta chain) was sequenced for a study of shared clonotypes between healthy human individuals (dated by TCRdb to the early 2020s). Describing the broader study: The cohort comprised two women and a few men aged 18 to 49 years. Per donor, leukapheresis produced somewhere between about 0.9 and 9.5 billion PBMCs. To estimate repertoire size and how much clonotype sharing occurs between individuals, the study deeply sequenced the blood TCR repertoires of about 5 healthy adults. To increase sequencing depth and limit assay-specific biases, TCR repertoire library preparation and sequencing were carried out by different laboratories using diverse techniques. For each donor, three plates each were used for CD4 naive and CD4 memory, two plates were used for CD8 naive, and one plate was used for CD8 memory. Study-wide conclusions, independent of this receptor: Because the study included only a small number of donors, the genetic and exposure-history diversity represented was limited. Rarefaction of sorted-subset datasets indicated incomplete sequencing despite the large sequencing depth. Sampling was restricted to blood, and TCR repertoires in tissues likely differ from the TCR repertoires found in blood. Higher generation probabilities were observed for clonotypes shared by all four sorted-subset donors than for non-shared clonotypes. Naive subsets generally had larger estimated clonotype richness than memory subsets. Approximately 5% of naive CD4, 3% to 4% of naive CD8, approximately 2% of memory CD4, and over 0.35% of memory CD8 clonotypes were shared across a few donors. Based on pairwise subsampling, the degree of clonotype sharing among donors was expected to be affected by sequencing depth.

Note on this clone: The antigen it recognizes is unknown. No clone much larger than this one lies a single base away; base qualities are absent.

The donors were healthy, HIV-negative adults with no recently reported acute infections or vaccinations. Every donor was a Caucasian adult living in Nashville, Tennessee, USA. CD4+ T cells were enriched by magnetic negative selection, after which naive cells were positively selected on CD45RA and the negative fraction was taken as the memory subset. Blood was obtained by leukapheresis, after which PBMCs were separated by Ficoll-Histopaque density gradient centrifugation and cryopreserved in liquid nitrogen vapor phase. Purity and quantity of every magnetically sorted T cell population were checked by analytical flow cytometry. From each sorted fraction, genomic DNA was isolated and quantified by UV absorbance on a Nanodrop 2000c. Using the deep immunoSEQ assay, multiplex PCR amplified TCR CDR3 regions from genomic DNA. Extracted genomic DNA from each cell subset was distributed evenly across all wells of several immunoSEQ 96-well plates, and each plate was treated as a replicate. For sorted subsets, around 0.2 ug genomic DNA, equal to some 28,000 T cell genomes, was loaded into each replicate PCR. Purified libraries were measured with a Qubit 3.0 fluorometer, size-checked on a Bioanalyzer 2100, and measured again with the KAPA Library Quantification kit. Every immunoSEQ 96-well plate was sequenced on a separate single-read 150-cycle Illumina NextSeq 550 flow cell. Processing in the source paper ran as follows. The immunoSEQ output contained only junctional sequences without quality scores, so filtering could not match that applied to full-length reads. Sequences were annotated with PyIR, a Python wrapper for IgBLAST v1.9, and V/J genes and CDR3 were assigned using IMGT germline references. Reads were removed for weak V/J assignments (E-value above 1e-6), missing CDR3, stop codons, out-of-frame junctions, or ambiguous translated residues. A V3J clonotype was defined by an identical inferred V gene, J gene, and CDR3 amino acid sequence. Percentage overlap between repertoires was computed as shared unique clonotypes divided by the size of the smaller repertoire. Richness of each repertoire was evaluated using RTK rarefaction, the Chao1 estimator, and Recon v2.1 estimates of unobserved clonotypes. OLGA was used to compute generation probabilities for all TCRbeta clonotypes that the gDNA method yielded from four donors. TCRdb took this table from immuneACCESS and kept in-frame rearrangements with V and J called. Such tables lack part of the clones; where checked against another copy, unresolved V genes explain under half of the gap, and the rest is unexplained. The V and J calls and the clone size are those of that table, but D and trimming were determined from the DNA. This sample has over 850,000 clones in its table, and around three quarters of those were observed once. Of the sample, 0.5% to 0.65% falls within the top ten clones.

V and J lose 1 base and 6 bases, and a span of 21 bases separates them. From the cysteine up to the phenylalanine, the CDR3 has a length of 18 residues. Only the CDR3 DNA is retained, 54 bases long and in frame from the first base. Looking up the germline V gene yields CDR1 SGHAT and CDR2 FQNNGV. The sequenced sample consisted of memory CD4+ T cells from PBMCs. The label giving this sample's cell subset or site can be read as: CD45RA-negative fraction. Recombination connected TRBV11-2 to TRBJ2-2, and perhaps TRBD2 as D gene, on 6 matching bases. The sequence came from a man younger than 35 in good health. Some clones in this sample may be carry-over from other donors' samples. The CDR3 is CASSLVGGAGVSAGELFF. Here is the DNA: TGTGCCAGCAGCTTAGTAGGCGGGGCCGGCGTATCCGCCGGGGAGCTGTTTTTT.